Each of the 3 T cell receptor beta chains below was sequenced from the same sample in a study of alternative splicing in chronic myeloid leukemia remission. This sample's time point: chronic-phase CML before TKI therapy (screening/day 1). Each library started from 1 ug total RNA with poly-A enrichment. TCRdb reprocessed the bulk RNA-seq reads, with one entry per CDR3 protein and no DNA. Here the sample table reports around 49 distinct CDR3 sequences. The sample consisted of PBMCs or total blood leukocytes (not recorded which), taken at diagnosis. The receptors here all came from an adult with chronic myeloid leukemia.

This sequence joins TRBV3-1 and TRBJ2-1. The CDR3 has 14 amino acids. Germline V gene lookup returns CDR1 LGHDT and CDR2 YNNKEL (reference sequence). The CDR3 sequence: CASSPLDSYNEQFF.

The gene calls are TRBV6-6 and TRBJ1-5. Looked up from germline, CDR1 is MNHNY and CDR2 is SVGAGI (reference sequence). The CDR3 is 14 residues long. CDR3 sequence reads: CASTTVNGNQPQHF.

This clonotype was found a few times. V usage is TRBV23-1 and J usage is TRBJ1-5. TRBV23-1 qualifies as an ORF whose function is uncertain. The CDR3 is made up of 17 amino acids. CDR3 in amino acids: CASSQLPGDYSNQPQHF.